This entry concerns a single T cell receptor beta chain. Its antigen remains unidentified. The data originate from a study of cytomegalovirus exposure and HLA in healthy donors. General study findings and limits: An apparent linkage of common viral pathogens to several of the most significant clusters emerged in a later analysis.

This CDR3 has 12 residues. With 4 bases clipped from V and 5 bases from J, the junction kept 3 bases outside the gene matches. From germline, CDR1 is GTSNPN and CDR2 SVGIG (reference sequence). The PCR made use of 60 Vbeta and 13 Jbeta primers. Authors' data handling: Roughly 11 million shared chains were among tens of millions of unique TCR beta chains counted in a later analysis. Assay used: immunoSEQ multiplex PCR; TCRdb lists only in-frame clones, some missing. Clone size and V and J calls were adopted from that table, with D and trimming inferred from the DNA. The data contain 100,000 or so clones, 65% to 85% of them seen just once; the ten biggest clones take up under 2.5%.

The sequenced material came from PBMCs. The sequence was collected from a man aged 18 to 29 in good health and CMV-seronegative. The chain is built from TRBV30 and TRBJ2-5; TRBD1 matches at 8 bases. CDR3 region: CAWTTGAETQYF. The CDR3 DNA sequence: TGTGCCTGGACGACAGGGGCCGAGACCCAGTACTTC. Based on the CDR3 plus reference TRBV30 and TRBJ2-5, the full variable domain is SQTIHQWPATLVQPVGSPLSLECTVEGTSNPNLYWYRQAAGRGLQLLFYSVGIGQISSEVPQNLSASRPQDRQFILSSKKLLLSDSGFYLCAWTTGAETQYFGPGTRLLVL.